The clone carrying this T cell receptor beta chain was observed a handful of times. No antigen is known for it. These data are taken from a study of T cells after yellow fever vaccination. Via MiXCR, TCRdb re-called the 5' RACE reads, giving one row per CDR3 protein. Of 340,000 or so distinct CDR3 sequences in the sample, about 12% are singletons; the top ten hold 3.2%. Study-wide findings and caveats: A weaker but faster secondary response was observed, peaking on day 5 versus 15.

This CDR3 comprises 12 residues. V shed 6 bases and J shed 8 bases, with 12 bases lying between them. CDR1 is MNHEY and CDR2 is SMNVEV in the germline V gene (reference sequence). The clonotype was recovered from a man between 18 and 35 years old who received the YFV17D yellow fever vaccine. The sample here was CD4+ T cells sorted from PBMCs, taken 15 days after the yellow fever booster vaccination. The chain combines TRBV27 with TRBJ2-3; D uncertain. The CDR3 coding sequence is TGTGCCAGCAGGAAGGCGGTGGGTACGCAGTATTTT. Amino acid sequence: CASRKAVGTQYF.